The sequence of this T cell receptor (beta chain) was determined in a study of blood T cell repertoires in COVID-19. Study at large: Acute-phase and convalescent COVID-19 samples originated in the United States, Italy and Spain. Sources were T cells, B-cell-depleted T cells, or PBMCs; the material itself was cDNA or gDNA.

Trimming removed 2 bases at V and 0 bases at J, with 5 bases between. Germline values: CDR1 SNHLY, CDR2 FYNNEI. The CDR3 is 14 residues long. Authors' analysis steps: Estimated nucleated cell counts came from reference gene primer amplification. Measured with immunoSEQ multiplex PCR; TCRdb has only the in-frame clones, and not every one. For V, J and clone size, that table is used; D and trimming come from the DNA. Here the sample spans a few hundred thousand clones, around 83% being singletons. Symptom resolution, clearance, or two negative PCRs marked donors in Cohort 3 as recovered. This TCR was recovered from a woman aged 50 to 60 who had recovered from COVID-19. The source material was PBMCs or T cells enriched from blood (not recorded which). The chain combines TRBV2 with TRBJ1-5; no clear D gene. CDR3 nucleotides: TGTGCCAGCAGTGAATCCAATAGCAATCAGCCCCAGCATTTT. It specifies CASSESNSNQPQHF.